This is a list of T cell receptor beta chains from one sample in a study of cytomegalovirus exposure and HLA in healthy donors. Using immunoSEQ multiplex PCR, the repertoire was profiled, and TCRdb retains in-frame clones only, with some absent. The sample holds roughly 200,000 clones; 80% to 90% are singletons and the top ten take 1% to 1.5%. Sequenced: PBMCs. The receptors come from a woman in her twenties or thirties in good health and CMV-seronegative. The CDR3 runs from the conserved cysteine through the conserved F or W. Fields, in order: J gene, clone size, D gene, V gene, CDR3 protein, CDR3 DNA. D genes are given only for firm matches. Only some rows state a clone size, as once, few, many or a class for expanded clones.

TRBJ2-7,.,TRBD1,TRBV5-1,CASSPVGTGGWNEQYF,TGCGCCAGCAGCCCGGTCGGGACAGGGGGCTGGAACGAGCAGTACTTC
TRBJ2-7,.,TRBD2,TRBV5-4,CASSLAGRGGGYEQYF,TGTGCCAGCAGCTTGGCCGGGCGGGGGGGAGGCTACGAGCAGTACTTC
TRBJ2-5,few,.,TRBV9,CASSVVPGTQYF,TGTGCCAGCAGCGTAGTTCCGGGGACCCAGTACTTC
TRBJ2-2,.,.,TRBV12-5,CASGPGQGISGRELFF,TGTGCTAGTGGTCCGGGACAGGGAATTAGCGGGAGGGAGCTGTTTTTT
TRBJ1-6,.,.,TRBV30,CAWTQEQGNNSPLHF,TGTGCCTGGACGCAGGAACAGGGCAATAATTCACCCCTCCACTTT
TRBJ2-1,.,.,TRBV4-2,CASSRRGSYNEQFF,TGTGCCAGCAGCCGACGGGGCTCCTACAATGAGCAGTTCTTC
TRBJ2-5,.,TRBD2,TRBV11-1,CASSSGGKETQYF,TGTGCCAGCAGCAGCGGGGGAAAAGAGACCCAGTACTTC
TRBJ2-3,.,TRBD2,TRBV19,CASSIRAGLAGEKDTQYF,TGTGCCAGTAGTATAAGGGCCGGACTAGCGGGAGAAAAAGATACGCAGTATTTT
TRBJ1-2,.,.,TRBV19,CASSISRGGGYTF,TGTGCCAGTAGTATATCCCGGGGAGGTGGCTACACCTTC
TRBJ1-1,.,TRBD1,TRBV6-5,CASSVGTGATEAFF,TGTGCCAGCAGTGTCGGGACAGGGGCCACTGAAGCTTTCTTT
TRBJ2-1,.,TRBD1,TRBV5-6,CASSLVRGHNEQFF,TGTGCCAGCAGCTTGGTGAGGGGGCACAATGAGCAGTTCTTC
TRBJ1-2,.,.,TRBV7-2,CASTYKAGPNYGYTF,TGTGCCAGCACTTATAAAGCAGGCCCTAACTATGGCTACACCTTC
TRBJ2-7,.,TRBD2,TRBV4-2,CASSQEGGGPSYEQYF,TGTGCCAGCAGCCAAGAAGGCGGGGGGCCGTCCTACGAGCAGTACTTC
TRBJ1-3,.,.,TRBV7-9,CASSREGNTIYF,TGTGCCAGCAGCCGAGAAGGAAACACCATATATTTT
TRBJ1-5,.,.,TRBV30,CAWSRREYSNQPQHF,TGTGCCTGGAGTAGGAGGGAATATAGCAATCAGCCCCAGCATTTT
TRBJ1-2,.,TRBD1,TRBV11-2,CASNPGQGLVGGYTF,TGTGCCAGCAATCCGGGACAGGGCCTGGTGGGTGGCTACACCTTC
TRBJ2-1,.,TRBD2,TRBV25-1,CASSVYSGLAGEKQFF,TGTGCCAGCAGTGTATATAGTGGACTAGCGGGAGAGAAGCAGTTCTTC
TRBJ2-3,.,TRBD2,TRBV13,CASSLGGLAGGQGDTQYF,TGTGCCAGCAGCTTAGGCGGACTAGCGGGGGGGCAGGGAGATACGCAGTATTTT